The T cell receptor (beta chain) described here comes from a study of spatial heterogeneity in lung cancer. Across the whole study: Detection consistently yielded more beta chains than alpha chains. Study observations and caveats: Blood carried ubiquitous expanded tumor TCRs more at resection than follow-up.

J was trimmed by 1 base and V by 4 bases; bases with no gene match: 4. CDR3 size: 15 residues. Germline V gene sequence: CDR1 SGHRS, CDR2 YFSETQ. Time point here: sample taken at primary tumor resection. Material for sequencing was whole RNA from tumor, nontumor lung or frozen PBMC, left unsorted. This clonotype occurred many times. Antigen: not known. Every TCR cDNA molecule bore a unique molecular identifier. One entry per CDR3 protein results from TCRdb running MiXCR on the 5' RACE reads. The sample records 60,000 to 90,000 distinct CDR3 sequences, 13% being singletons. Specimen: PBMCs, collected at surgery. This rearrangement joins TRBV5-1 to TRBJ2-5, with 10 bases aligning to TRBD2. The sequence came from a male donor with early-stage non-small cell lung cancer. CDR3: CASSAGLATQETQYF. DNA for the CDR3: TGCGCCAGCAGCGCGGGACTAGCGACCCAAGAGACCCAGTACTTC.